The clone carrying this T cell receptor (beta chain) was recorded a few times. The data derive from a study of T-cell memory formation after mild COVID-19. Study-wide background: Clusters of TCRs were largely donor specific.

Libraries for TCRalpha and TCRbeta carried sample barcodes and unique molecular identifiers via 5'RACE. Each CDR3 protein gets one entry after TCRdb re-called the 5' RACE reads with MiXCR. The sample holds a few hundred thousand distinct CDR3 sequences; approximately 19% are singletons and the top ten take more than 20%. The CDR3 is 13 residues long. Germline V gene lookup returns CDR1 SGHVS and CDR2 FQNEAQ. With 2 bases removed from V and 10 bases from J, the gap between germline ends came to 9 bases. Sequenced sample: PBMCs or a T cell subset sorted from them (not recorded which). The sequence came from a young man who had mild COVID-19 (a few samples of this study predate the infection). Cell type and time point are not known. This sequence joins TRBV7-8 and TRBJ1-6; D ambiguous. The CDR3 is CASSLPIGSPLHF. CDR3 sequence (DNA): TGTGCCAGCAGCTTACCCATAGGGTCACCCCTCCACTTT.